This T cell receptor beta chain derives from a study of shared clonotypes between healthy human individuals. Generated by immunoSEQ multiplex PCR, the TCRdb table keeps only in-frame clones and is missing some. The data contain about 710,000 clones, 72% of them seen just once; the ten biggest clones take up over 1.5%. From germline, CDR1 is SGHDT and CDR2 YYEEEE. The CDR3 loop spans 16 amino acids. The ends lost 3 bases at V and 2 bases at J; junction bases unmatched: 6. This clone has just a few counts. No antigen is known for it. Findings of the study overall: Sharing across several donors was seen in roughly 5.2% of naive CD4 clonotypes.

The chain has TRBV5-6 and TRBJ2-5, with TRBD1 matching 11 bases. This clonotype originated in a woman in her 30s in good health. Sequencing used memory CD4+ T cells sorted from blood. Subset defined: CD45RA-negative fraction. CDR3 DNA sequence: TGTGCCAGCAGCTGGGACAGGGGGTTCCAGCAAGAGACCCAGTACTTC. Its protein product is CASSWDRGFQQETQYF.